A single sample gave rise to the 15 T cell receptor beta chains below, sequenced in a study of T cell responses to AZD1222 COVID-19 vaccine. Using immunoSEQ multiplex PCR, the repertoire was profiled, and TCRdb retains in-frame clones only, with some absent. The sample contains about 90,000 clones, 70% to 90% of which appear only once. Here the sequenced sample was peripheral blood, taken 28 days after the second AZD1222 dose. These receptors originate from an adult who received the AZD1222 COVID-19 vaccine.

The chain couples TRBV18 to TRBJ1-3; 10 bases are shared with TRBD1. The CDR3 extends over 16 amino acids. The junction had 4 bases not matched to a gene; V was cut back by 3 bases and J by 2 bases. Germline values: CDR1 KGHSH, CDR2 LQKENI. The CDR3 loop reads CASSPMGQGTGNTIYF. CDR3 DNA: TGTGCCAGCTCACCGATGGGACAGGGGACTGGAAACACCATATATTTT.

The V and J genes are TRBV30 and TRBJ2-7, with a weak D call TRBD1 (5 bases). Germline V gene sequence: CDR1 GTSNPN, CDR2 SVGIG (reference sequence). CDR3 length: 11 residues. V was clipped by 4 bases and J by 2 bases, with 6 bases between them. The CDR3 DNA reads TGTGCCTGGACAGGGACCTACGAGCAGTACTTC. Encoded protein: CAWTGTYEQYF.

The chain has TRBV9 and TRBJ1-2; TRBD1 might be the D (5 bases). Germline V gene sequence: CDR1 SGDLS, CDR2 YYNGEE. Trimming cost V 0 bases and J 1 base, with 13 bases left between them. The CDR3 loop spans 16 amino acids. The CDR3 region has the DNA TGTGCCAGCAGCGTAGCGTCCGGGGCCGGTAACTATGGCTACACCTTC. Its translation is CASSVASGAGNYGYTF.

This clone was seen ten or more times. The chain is built from TRBV5-1 and TRBJ2-2, with D maybe TRBD1 (6 bases). Germline assignment: CDR1 SGHRS and CDR2 YFSETQ. V was shortened by 4 bases and J by 3 bases, with 16 bases between the two germline ends. The CDR3 runs to 16 residues. CDR3 DNA sequence: TGCGCCAGCAGCGCGCCGGGATGGACAGACACCGGGGAGCTGTTTTTT. Translated: CASSAPGWTDTGELFF.

Only one count was recorded for this clone. The CDR3, as DNA: TGCGCCAGCAGCTTGGGGGGGGCGGGGAACCCCCACGAGCAGTACTTC. It yields the protein CASSLGGAGNPHEQYF. The chain uses TRBV5-1 and TRBJ2-7; D possibly matches TRBD1 or TRBD2 (6 bases each). V dropped 0 bases and J dropped 5 bases, with 18 bases sitting between them. Germline-derived CDR1 and CDR2 are SGHRS and YFSETQ. The CDR3 has 16 residues.

The CDR3 DNA reads TGCGCCAGCAGTGAGTCGAAGGGGAACACCGGGGAGCTGTTTTTT. Its protein product is CASSESKGNTGELFF. V and J are TRBV10-1 and TRBJ2-2, with no clear D. The CDR3 sequence is 15 residues long. Deletions cut 0 bases from V and 1 base from J, with 6 bases between. Germline assignment: CDR1 WNHNN and CDR2 SYGVQD (reference sequence).

V usage is TRBV10-3 and J usage is TRBJ1-1, with 9 positions matching TRBD1. Trimming cost V 5 bases and J 8 bases; bases outside gene matches: 9. Germline values: CDR1 ENHRY, CDR2 SYGVKD. This CDR3 contains 14 residues. CDR3 amino acids: CAISTGQGNSEAFF. The CDR3 bases are TGTGCCATCAGTACGGGACAGGGAAACTCAGAAGCTTTCTTT.

The chain joins TRBV15 to TRBJ2-7; weak D call: TRBD1 (6 bases). The CDR3 contains 17 residues. V was cut by 0 bases and J by 0 bases, with 15 bases left in between. Germline assignment: CDR1 LNHNV and CDR2 YYDKDF (reference sequence). This chain's CDR3 is CATSRDLRRQVSYEQYF. Here the CDR3 DNA reads TGTGCCACCAGCAGAGATTTAAGGAGACAGGTCTCCTACGAGCAGTACTTC.

This rearrangement joins TRBV7-9 to TRBJ2-3; 10 bases are a match to TRBD1. CDR1 and CDR2 (germline): SEHNR, FQNEAQ (reference sequence). Losses at the gene ends were 5 bases for V and 2 bases for J; bases not matched to a gene: 4. The CDR3 contains 15 residues. DNA of the CDR3: TGTGCCAGCAGCCAGGACAGGGGGTTCACAGATACGCAGTATTTT. This gives the protein CASSQDRGFTDTQYF.

The chain couples TRBV4-2 to TRBJ1-4; maybe TRBD1 (6 bases). The CDR3 totals 14 residues. V lost 4 bases and J 4 bases, leaving 10 bases between the germline ends. Germline values: CDR1 LGHNA, CDR2 YNFKEQ. The CDR3 sequence: CASSPGTNNEKLFF. The CDR3 coding sequence is TGTGCCAGCAGCCCAGGGACAAATAATGAAAAACTGTTTTTT.

The table lists this clone with a few counts. This rearrangement joins TRBV6-5 to TRBJ2-1; possible D gene TRBD1, 6 bases. V lost 0 bases and J 7 bases, leaving 10 bases between the germline ends. Germline V gives CDR1 MNHEY, CDR2 SVGAGI. The CDR3 covers 14 residues. The CDR3 DNA is TGTGCCAGCAGTTACTCGGCAGGGGAAAATGAGCAGTTCTTC. Amino acid sequence: CASSYSAGENEQFF.

This sequence joins TRBV25-1 and TRBJ2-7; 9 bases fit TRBD1. V gave up 6 bases and J gave up 6 bases; unmatched junction bases: 6. There are 13 residues in the CDR3. Germline lookup yields CDR1 MGHDK and CDR2 SYGVNS. DNA for the CDR3: TGTGCCAGCAGCTGGGGGACAGGGTCCGAGCAGTACTTC. It translates to CASSWGTGSEQYF.

V gene TRBV7-2 combines with J gene TRBJ2-3; TRBD1 aligns across 8 bases. Trimming took 5 bases from V and 1 from J; bases not matched to a gene: 2. The CDR3 runs 14 residues. Germline CDR1 SGHTA, CDR2 FQGNSA. The CDR3 sequence: CASSQDRGTDTQYF. The CDR3 DNA reads as TGTGCCAGCAGCCAGGACAGGGGCACAGATACGCAGTATTTT.

This clone has a handful of counts. This sequence joins TRBV9 and TRBJ2-7, with TRBD1 identical over 8 bases. Trimming at V came to 2 bases and at J to 2 bases, leaving 9 bases not matched to a gene. Germline V lookup: CDR1 SGDLS, CDR2 YYNGEE. The length of the CDR3 is 16 residues. The CDR3 coding sequence is TGTGCCAGCAGCGTTCGGACAGGGACCACCCCCTACGAGCAGTACTTC. It is translated as CASSVRTGTTPYEQYF.

The chain is built from TRBV7-3 and TRBJ1-1; no reliable D call. Trimming took 1 base from V and 2 from J, leaving 8 bases between them. Looked up from germline, CDR1 is SGHTA and CDR2 is FQGTGA. The CDR3 runs 14 residues. The CDR3 spells CASSLMGGNTEAFF. The CDR3 coding sequence is TGTGCCAGCAGCTTAATGGGCGGAAACACTGAAGCTTTCTTT.